Shown below are 29 T cell receptor beta chains from a single sample sequenced in a study of blood T cells in healthy people across ages (dated by TCRdb to about 2015). The library relied on 5' RACE. The run used an Illumina HiSeq 2500. A second PCR of roughly 6 to 11 cycles was run with a J-beta primer mix and a sample-barcoded 5' primer. TCRdb passed the public sequencing reads through fastp at Q25 and MiXCR, retaining productive beta sequences. Rows are unified per CDR3 protein, each entry keeping the most common DNA and genes. The sample contains fewer than 750,000 distinct CDR3 sequences, roughly half of them found a single time. The leading ten clones occupy 13% of the sample. Sample: blood. The receptors stem from a woman older than 75 in good health.

CDR3 loop: CASSQTDSPLHF. As DNA, the CDR3 is TGTGCCAGCAGTCAGACAGATTCACCCCTCCACTTT. The V call is TRBV3-1, the J call TRBJ1-6, with D possibly matching TRBD1 (5 bases). The CDR3 runs 12 residues. Deletions cut 6 bases from V and 8 bases from J, with 8 bases between. Germline V gene data show CDR1 as LGHDT and CDR2 as YNNKEL (reference sequence).

This sequence joins TRBV30 and TRBJ1-5; D is uncertain. Trimming left V 3 bases short and J 0 bases short, with 6 bases between. Germline V lookup: CDR1 GTSNPN, CDR2 SVGIG (reference sequence). CDR3 length: 13 residues. The CDR3 reads CAWRANSNQPQHF. As DNA, the CDR3 is TGTGCCTGGAGGGCGAATAGCAATCAGCCCCAGCATTTT.

The chain couples TRBV6-6 to TRBJ2-1; D uncertain. CDR3 length: 12 amino acids. Per the germline V gene, CDR1 is MNHNY and CDR2 is SVGAGI (reference sequence). Trimming pared 6 bases from V and 5 bases from J, leaving 8 bases between. The chain's CDR3 is CASRGLDNEQFF. CDR3 in DNA: TGTGCCAGCAGAGGTCTCGACAATGAGCAGTTCTTC.

Turning to this clonotype: Being one base from a much bigger clone, this may be a read error. The rearrangement links TRBV7-3 to TRBJ2-5; 7 bases match TRBD2. V gave up 3 bases and J gave up 11 bases; unmatched junction bases: 12. Germline V gene data show CDR1 as SGHTA and CDR2 as FQGTGA. This CDR3 has 14 amino acids. The CDR3 loop is CASSFTSGGNEQYF. The CDR3 DNA follows: TGTGCCAGCAGCTTCACCTCGGGAGGTAATGAGCAGTACTTC.

CDR3 bases: TGTGCCAGCAGCCCCTCACGAGGGAAAACAATCGCCATATATTTT. This gives the protein CASSPSRGKTIAIYF. The V and J genes are TRBV3-1 and TRBJ1-3, with D unclear. The V gene's germline CDR1 is LGHDT and CDR2 YNNKEL (reference sequence). The length of the CDR3 is 15 residues. The V and J ends lost 4 bases and 11 bases respectively, with 21 bases between them.

This clonotype was seen a handful of times. J is TRBJ2-5 and V is TRBV7-8; D may be TRBD1 or TRBD2 (5 bases each). Germline-derived CDR1 and CDR2 are SGHVS and FQNEAQ. Trimming shortened V by 2 bases and J by 11 bases, and 24 bases separated the two germline ends. The CDR3 has 16 amino acids. The CDR3, as DNA: TGTGCCAGCAGCTTACAGGGACGGGTTGAGGTCAATGAGCAGTACTTC. This gives the protein CASSLQGRVEVNEQYF.

CDR3 loop: CAARPSGANVLTF. The CDR3 DNA reads TGTGCCGCCCGACCCTCTGGGGCCAACGTCCTGACTTTC. The V and J genes are TRBV12-3 or TRBV12-4 and TRBJ2-6, with D uncertain. The CDR3 contains 13 residues. V lost 11 bases to trimming and J lost 0 bases, with 8 bases between them.

On this clonotype itself: With a much larger clone just one base away, this may be a read error. This sequence joins TRBV10-3 and TRBJ2-3, with D perhaps being TRBD1 or TRBD2 (5 bases each). The CDR3 has 15 amino acids. Deletions cut 5 bases from V and 4 bases from J, with 16 bases between. CDR1 and CDR2 from the germline V gene are ENHRY and SYGVKD. The CDR3 DNA reads as TGTGCCATCAGTCCGGGACCCCAGGGCGCAGATACGCAGTATTTT. As protein: CAISPGPQGADTQYF.

The chain is built from TRBV10-3 and TRBJ1-1; no clear D gene. This CDR3 comprises 14 residues. The germline V gene encodes CDR1 ENHRY and CDR2 SYGVKD. V lost 10 bases and J lost 1, with 16 bases in between. CDR3 DNA sequence: TGTGCCACCAAGACATCCTCGGGGAACACTGAAGCTTTCTTT. As protein: CATKTSSGNTEAFF.

This clonotype was detected ten times or more. This chain joins TRBV3-1 and TRBJ2-5; no firm D call. The V gene lost 1 base and the J gene lost 13 bases, with 13 bases spanning the gap. The length of the CDR3 is 12 residues. From germline, CDR1 is LGHDT and CDR2 YNNKEL (reference sequence). The CDR3 DNA sequence: TGTGCCAGCAGCCAAGGTAATGGCGTAGGGTACTTC. It codes for CASSQGNGVGYF.

The chain has TRBV15 and TRBJ2-1, with TRBD2 matching 7 bases. Germline CDR1 reads LNHNV; CDR2 reads YYDKDF (reference sequence). The CDR3 is 15 amino acids. With V trimmed by 0 bases and J by 4 bases, 3 bases remained unmatched. In nucleotides, the CDR3 is TGTGCCACCAGCAGAGATCGGGGGGTTTACAATGAGCAGTTCTTC. The encoded protein is CATSRDRGVYNEQFF.

This clonotype was picked up a small number of times. The J gene is TRBJ2-3, the V gene TRBV7-3; no reliable D call. CDR1 SGHTA and CDR2 FQGTGA come from the germline V gene. The CDR3 contains 13 residues. V shed 4 bases and J shed 8 bases, with 13 bases lying between them. CDR3 sequence: CASSSPPKGTQYF. The CDR3 nucleotides read TGTGCCAGCAGCTCACCGCCAAAGGGTACGCAGTATTTT.

Points on this clonotype: Possible read error: a much larger clone is one base away. The chain links TRBV29-1 to TRBJ2-7, with D hard to call. The germline gives CDR1 SQVTM, CDR2 ANQGSEA. V was trimmed by 4 bases and J by 2 bases, leaving 6 bases between them. There are 11 residues in the CDR3. CDR3 nucleotide sequence: TGCAGCGTTGGGGGTGCCTACGAGCAGTACTTC. It translates to CSVGGAYEQYF.

This clonotype appeared many times. One base away lies a much larger clone, so this may be a sequencing read error. The V gene is TRBV6-6, the J gene TRBJ2-1; 14 positions agree with TRBD2. CDR1 is MNHNY and CDR2 is SVGAGI in the germline V gene (reference sequence). CDR3 length: 16 amino acids. CDR3 DNA: TGTGCCGGCAGTAGAGGACTAGCGGGAGGTAACAATGAGCAGTTCTTC. This encodes CAGSRGLAGGNNEQFF.

This clonotype has just a few counts. A much larger clonotype is one base distant, so this may be a read error. The rearrangement joins TRBV10-3 to TRBJ2-1; 7 positions agree with TRBD2. The better agreement between TRBJ2-7 and the DNA end casts doubt on the J call. Germline V gene data show CDR1 as ENHRY and CDR2 as SYGVKD. This CDR3 comprises 16 residues. The CDR3 spells CAISVSSGHSYNEQYF. CDR3 DNA sequence: TGTGCCATCAGTGTGTCTAGCGGACACTCCTACAATGAGCAGTACTTC.

The chain uses TRBV7-3 and TRBJ2-2; D gene uncertain. Germline V gives CDR1 SGHTA, CDR2 FQGTGA. Trimming took 4 bases from V and 8 from J, leaving 14 bases between them. This CDR3 is built from 14 residues. CDR3 region: CASSSRTAFGELFF. CDR3 DNA: TGTGCCAGCAGCTCCAGGACCGCTTTTGGGGAGCTGTTTTTT. The whole variable domain, remainder taken from reference TRBV7-3 and TRBJ2-2, is GAGVSQTPSNKVTEKGKYVELRCDPISGHTALYWYRQSLGQGPEFLIYFQGTGAADDSGLPNDRFFAVRPEGSVSTLKIQRTERGDSAVYLCASSSRTAFGELFFGEGSRLTVL.

This clonotype was recorded many times. V gene TRBV25-1 combines with J gene TRBJ2-3; D is uncertain. This CDR3 is built from 14 residues. The germline CDR1 and CDR2 sequences are MGHDK and SYGVNS. The ends were cut back, 1 base at V and 7 bases at J, with 12 bases in the middle. The CDR3: CASSELEAGNTQYF. The CDR3 DNA reads TGTGCCAGCAGTGAATTGGAAGCTGGGAATACGCAGTATTTT.

Concerning this clonotype itself: This could be a read error, since a much larger clone is one nucleotide away. J is TRBJ2-1 and V is TRBV29-1; tentatively, D is TRBD2 (5 bases). The germline V gene has CDR1 SQVTM and CDR2 ANQGSEA. The length of the CDR3 is 14 residues. This CDR3 is CSVVSGSSYNGQFF. The DNA of the CDR3 is TGCAGCGTTGTAAGCGGTAGCTCCTACAATGGGCAGTTCTTC.

This clonotype was seen repeatedly, ten times or more. The CDR3 protein is CSVASGTDTQYF. The CDR3 DNA reads as TGCAGCGTTGCCTCAGGCACAGATACGCAGTATTTT. The chain recombines TRBV29-1 with TRBJ2-3; D remains ambiguous. V was clipped by 4 bases and J by 1 base, with 6 bases between them. The germline V gene encodes CDR1 SQVTM and CDR2 ANQGSEA. This CDR3 is 12 amino acids long.

On this clonotype: Given a much more abundant clone one base away, this may be a read error. CDR3 amino acids: CAGSSRGAYEQYF. The CDR3, as DNA: TGTGCCGGCAGTAGCAGGGGGGCCTACGAGCAGTACTTC. The chain uses TRBV3-1 and TRBJ2-5, with a possible D match to TRBD1 (7 bases). The J call is in doubt because the DNA end fits TRBJ2-7 better. The germline CDR1 and CDR2 sequences are LGHDT and YNNKEL (reference sequence). The CDR3 sequence is 13 residues long.

This clonotype has just a few counts. This may be a read error, as it is one base from a much larger clone. The chain employs TRBV18 and TRBJ2-5; 7 bases are a match to TRBD2. The CDR3 is made up of 15 amino acids. Germline CDR1 and CDR2: KGHSH and LQKENI. J lost 11 bases, V lost 2 bases, and 14 bases had no gene match. CDR3 in amino acids: CASSPLAGARNEQYF. The CDR3 DNA is TGTGCCAGCTCACCATTGGCGGGAGCGAGGAATGAGCAGTACTTC.

This clonotype was recorded a few times. The V call is TRBV24-1, the J call TRBJ2-1; a weak D match, TRBD1 (6 bases). The V end was cut by 4 bases, the J end by 5 bases, with 17 bases between. Looked up from germline, CDR1 is KGHDR and CDR2 is SFDVKD. This CDR3 spans 16 amino acids. DNA of the CDR3: TGTGCCACCAGTGACTCGGGTGGACAGTCCCACAATGAGCAGTTCTTC. This translates into CATSDSGGQSHNEQFF.

This chain links TRBV2 with TRBJ1-2; possible D gene TRBD1, 5 bases. The V and J ends lost 9 bases and 7 bases respectively, with 24 bases between them. CDR1 and CDR2 (germline): SNHLY, FYNNEI. CDR3 length: 15 residues. The CDR3 reads CASSPGLGLGCGYTF. The CDR3 DNA sequence: TGTGCCAGTAGTCCCGGACTGGGGCTGGGCTGTGGCTACACCTTC. Looking up the rest from reference TRBV2 and TRBJ1-2 gives the full variable domain: EPEVTQTPSHQVTQMGQEVILRCVPISNHLYFYWYRQILGQKVEFLVSFYNNEISEKSEIFDDQFSVERPDGSNFTLKIRSTKLEDSAMYFCASSPGLGLGCGYTFGSGTRLTVV.

V and J are TRBV4-2 and TRBJ2-7, with D maybe TRBD1 (6 bases). The DNA end is a closer match to TRBJ2-5, so the J assignment may be wrong. This CDR3 has 16 amino acids. Germline V gene sequence: CDR1 LGHNA, CDR2 YNFKEQ. Here the CDR3 DNA reads TGTGCCAGCAGCCAACGTGGAGAGGGGGTATCAGAGACCCAGTACTTC. It yields the protein CASSQRGEGVSETQYF.

V and J are TRBV4-2 and TRBJ2-5; possibly TRBD2 for D (5 bases). The CDR3 has 14 residues. The germline V gene encodes CDR1 LGHNA and CDR2 YNFKEQ. Trimming left V 4 bases short and J 5 bases short, with 14 bases between. The DNA for the CDR3 is TGTGCCAGCAGCCGAGTCGGGATGGAGGAGACCCAGTACTTC. Its protein is CASSRVGMEETQYF.

This clonotype was recorded at least ten times. The chain has TRBV9 and TRBJ2-3; D is perhaps TRBD2 (6 bases). CDR3 size: 15 residues. V lost 0 bases to trimming and J lost 6 bases, with 14 bases between them. Germline V CDR1 and CDR2: SGDLS, YYNGEE. CDR3 amino acids: CASSVGLGVADTQYF. Here the CDR3 DNA reads TGTGCCAGCAGCGTAGGACTAGGAGTGGCGGATACGCAGTATTTT.

The chain employs TRBV7-2 and TRBJ2-2; unclear D gene. V lost 2 bases and J lost 8, with 12 bases in between. This CDR3 region has 14 residues. The germline CDR1 and CDR2 sequences are SGHTA and FQGNSA. The CDR3 loop reads CASSLWRSRGELFF. The CDR3 nucleotides are TGTGCCAGCAGCTTATGGCGGAGTAGGGGGGAGCTGTTTTTT. Together with reference TRBV7-2 and TRBJ2-2, the CDR3 gives the full variable domain: GAGVSQSPSNKVTEKGKDVELRCDPISGHTALYWYRQSLGQGLEFLIYFQGNSAPDKSGLPSDRFSAERTGGSVSTLTIQRTQQEDSAVYLCASSLWRSRGELFFGEGSRLTVL.

A single count supports this clonotype. The chain links TRBV29-1 to TRBJ1-5; D gene ambiguous. The CDR3 is 12 residues long. The germline V gene has CDR1 SQVTM and CDR2 ANQGSEA. The V end lost 5 bases, the J end lost 4 bases, and 9 bases lay between the germline ends. The CDR3 DNA reads TGCAGCGTTCAGGACCCAAATCAGCCCCAGCATTTT. It codes for CSVQDPNQPQHF.

The chain is built from TRBV15 and TRBJ2-7, with D perhaps matching TRBD2 (6 bases). This CDR3 comprises 14 residues. The germline V gene encodes CDR1 LNHNV and CDR2 YYDKDF (reference sequence). With 2 bases removed from V and 7 bases from J, the gap between germline ends came to 15 bases. This CDR3 reads CATSRPMEGKEQYF. DNA for the CDR3: TGTGCCACCAGCAGACCTATGGAGGGGAAGGAGCAGTACTTC.